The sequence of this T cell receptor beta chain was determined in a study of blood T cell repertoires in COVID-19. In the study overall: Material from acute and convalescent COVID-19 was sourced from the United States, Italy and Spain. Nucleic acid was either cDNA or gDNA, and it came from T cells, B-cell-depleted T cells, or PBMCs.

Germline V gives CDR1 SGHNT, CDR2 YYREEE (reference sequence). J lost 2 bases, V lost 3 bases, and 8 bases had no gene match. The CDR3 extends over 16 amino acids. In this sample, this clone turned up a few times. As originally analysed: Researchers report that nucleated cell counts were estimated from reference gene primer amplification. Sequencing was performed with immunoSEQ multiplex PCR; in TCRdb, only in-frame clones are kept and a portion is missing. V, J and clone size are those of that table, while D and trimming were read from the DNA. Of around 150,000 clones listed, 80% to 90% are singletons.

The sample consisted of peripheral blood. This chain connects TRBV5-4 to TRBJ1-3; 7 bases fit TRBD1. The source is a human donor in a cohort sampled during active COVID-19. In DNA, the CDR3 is TGTGCCAGCAGCTCCCCTGAGACAGGGACTGGAAACACCATATATTTT. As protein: CASSSPETGTGNTIYF.